Below, 5 T cell receptor beta chains from the same sample are listed, as sequenced in a study of T-cell reconstitution after alpha-beta-depleted transplantation in children. The TCRbeta library incorporated unique molecular identifiers. From the PCR reads, TCRdb called clonotypes with MiXCR, one entry per CDR3 protein. The sample has about 340,000 distinct CDR3 sequences, roughly 15% seen once. The sequenced sample was PBMCs, obtained from the stem cell graft. The source is a human donor who donated a stem cell graft to a child with Fanconi anemia.

This rearrangement joins TRBV18 to TRBJ1-4; D gene ambiguous. Germline CDR1 KGHSH, CDR2 LQKENI. This CDR3 region has 13 residues. V lost 3 bases and J 7 bases, leaving 9 bases between the germline ends. The CDR3 sequence is CASSPSQGEKLFF. CDR3 sequence (DNA): TGTGCCAGCTCACCTAGCCAAGGTGAAAAACTGTTTTTT. The variable domain in full, completed from reference TRBV18 and TRBJ1-4, reads NAGVMQNPRHLVRRRGQEARLRCSPMKGHSHVYWYRQLPEEGLKFMVYLQKENIIDESGMPKERFSAEFPKEGPSILRIQQVVRGDSAAYFCASSPSQGEKLFFGSGTQLSVL.

The chain uses TRBV20-1 and TRBJ2-7; D possibly corresponds to TRBD1 (5 bases). Germline V gives CDR1 DFQATT, CDR2 SNEGSKA (reference sequence). V lost 1 base to trimming and J lost 6 bases, with 7 bases between them. The CDR3 consists of 11 residues. The CDR3 protein is CSARVGLEQYV. The CDR3 nucleotides read TGCAGTGCTAGAGTGGGGCTCGAGCAGTACGTC.

This clonotype was seen repeatedly, ten times or more. The V and J genes are TRBV5-1 and TRBJ1-1; D unresolved. V was clipped by 6 bases and J by 5 bases, with 17 bases between them. The CDR3 spans 14 residues. Germline loops: CDR1 SGHRS, CDR2 YFSETQ. CDR3 in DNA: TGCGCCAGCAAGGCCAGTGGAAGGATAACTGAAGCTTTCTTT. Translated: CASKASGRITEAFF.

This clonotype was observed many times. DNA of the CDR3: TGTGCCAGCAGCTTAGGGGTCGAGCAGTTCTTC. The encoded protein is CASSLGVEQFF. The chain has TRBV7-6 and TRBJ2-1, with D unresolved. V lost 1 base, J lost 10 bases, and 5 bases lay in between. CDR1 is SGHVS and CDR2 is FNYEAQ in the germline V gene. The CDR3 has 11 residues. Drawing the rest from reference TRBV7-6 and TRBJ2-1, the complete variable domain is GAGVSQSPRYKVTKRGQDVALRCDPISGHVSLYWYRQALGQGPEFLTYFNYEAQQDKSGLPNDRFSAERPEGSISTLTIQRTEQRDSAMYRCASSLGVEQFFGPGTRLTVL.

This clonotype has more than one count but fewer than ten. This chain connects TRBV20-1 to TRBJ2-1; 15 bases are a match to TRBD2. Germline trimming cut 3 bases from V and 4 bases from J; bases unmatched to any gene: 7. CDR1 and CDR2 (germline): DFQATT, SNEGSKA (reference sequence). The CDR3 runs to 17 residues. The CDR3 region is CSARGGLAGGSYNEQFF. The CDR3 DNA follows: TGCAGTGCTAGGGGTGGACTAGCGGGGGGGAGTTACAATGAGCAGTTCTTC.